These 3 T cell receptor beta chains were sequenced from one sample in a study of blood T cells in healthy people across ages. PCR was performed a second time for about 7 to 12 cycles using a sample-barcoded 5' primer and a J-beta primer mix. TCRdb reanalysed the 5' RACE reads using MiXCR and keeps one entry per CDR3 protein. The sample lists hundreds of thousands of distinct CDR3 sequences, under 35% occurring once. The sample taken for sequencing was blood. Receptors originate from a woman of 80 years or more in good health.

The CDR3 bases are TGTGCCAGCAGTTTGGGGGGAGGGGGTTATGAAGCTTTCTTT. This codes for CASSLGGGGYEAFF. The rearrangement uses TRBV12-3 or TRBV12-4 and TRBJ1-1; the D gene is possibly TRBD1 (6 bases). CDR3 length: 14 residues. V dropped 3 bases and J dropped 7 bases, with 15 bases sitting between them.

The chain is built from TRBV21-1 and TRBJ2-3; the table's D call TRBD2 went unverified against the DNA. TRBV21-1 counts as a pseudogene. This CDR3 is built from 17 residues. The CDR3 region has the DNA TGTGCCAGCAGCGCCGGACTAGCGGGAGGCCTCACAGATACGCAGTATTTT. Translated: CASSAGLAGGLTDTQYF.

The chain has TRBV7-9 and TRBJ1-1, with no clear D. CDR3 length equals 12 residues. Germline values: CDR1 SEHNR, CDR2 FQNEAQ (reference sequence). This CDR3 reads CTASRGSDEAFF. CDR3 DNA: TGTACCGCTTCTCGTGGGTCGGATGAAGCTTTCTTT.